This TCR beta chain was documented in a study of blood T cell repertoires in COVID-19. Study summary: Samples taken during acute and convalescent COVID-19 were collected in the United States, Italy and Spain.

The V gene's germline CDR1 is SGHAT and CDR2 FQNNGV. Trimming cost V 4 bases and J 4 bases; bases outside gene matches: 3. This CDR3 has 13 residues. Recovered Cohort 3 donors showed two negative PCRs, clearance, or symptom resolution. Authors' analysis steps: Reference gene primer amplification yielded estimated nucleated cell counts. TCRdb's copy holds only in-frame clones and misses some; the assay was immunoSEQ multiplex PCR. V, J and clone size were drawn from that table, and D and trimming were deduced from the DNA. The sample carries some 510,000 clones, approximately 87% recorded once. The receptor comes from a woman aged 40-49 years who had recovered from COVID-19. The sequenced sample was PBMCs or T cells enriched from blood (not recorded which). The J gene is TRBJ1-2, the V gene TRBV11-2, with 7 bases identical to TRBD1. The CDR3 bases are TGTGCCAGCAGCTCCGGACAGGCCTATGGCTACACCTTC. Translated: CASSSGQAYGYTF.